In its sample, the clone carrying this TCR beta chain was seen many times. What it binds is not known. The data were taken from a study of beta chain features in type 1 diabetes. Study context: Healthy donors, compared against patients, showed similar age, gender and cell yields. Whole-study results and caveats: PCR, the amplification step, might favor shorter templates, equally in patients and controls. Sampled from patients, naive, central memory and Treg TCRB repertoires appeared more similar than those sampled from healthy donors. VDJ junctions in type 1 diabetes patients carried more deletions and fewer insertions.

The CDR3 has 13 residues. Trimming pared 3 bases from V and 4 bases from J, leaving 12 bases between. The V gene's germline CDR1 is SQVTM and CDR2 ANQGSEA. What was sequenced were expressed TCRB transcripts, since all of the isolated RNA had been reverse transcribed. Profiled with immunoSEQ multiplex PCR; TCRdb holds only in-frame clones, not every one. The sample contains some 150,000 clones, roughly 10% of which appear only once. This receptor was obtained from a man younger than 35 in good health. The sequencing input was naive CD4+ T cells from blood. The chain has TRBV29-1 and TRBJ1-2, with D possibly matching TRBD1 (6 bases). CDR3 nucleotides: TGCAGCGTTGACGATCGGGACATCTATGGCTACACCTTC. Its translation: CSVDDRDIYGYTF.